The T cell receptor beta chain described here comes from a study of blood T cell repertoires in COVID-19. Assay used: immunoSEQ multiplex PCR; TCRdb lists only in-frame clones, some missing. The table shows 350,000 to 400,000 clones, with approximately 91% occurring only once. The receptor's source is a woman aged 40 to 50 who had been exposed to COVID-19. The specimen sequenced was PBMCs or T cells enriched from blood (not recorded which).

The CDR3 loop is CASSTDSNQPQHF. CDR3 nucleotides: TGTGCCAGCAGTACAGATAGCAATCAGCCCCAGCATTTT. The chain carries TRBV5-4 and TRBJ1-5; no firm D call. The CDR3 sequence is 13 residues long. V lost 5 bases and J 0 bases, leaving 6 bases between the germline ends. CDR1 SGHNT and CDR2 YYREEE come from the germline V gene (reference sequence).